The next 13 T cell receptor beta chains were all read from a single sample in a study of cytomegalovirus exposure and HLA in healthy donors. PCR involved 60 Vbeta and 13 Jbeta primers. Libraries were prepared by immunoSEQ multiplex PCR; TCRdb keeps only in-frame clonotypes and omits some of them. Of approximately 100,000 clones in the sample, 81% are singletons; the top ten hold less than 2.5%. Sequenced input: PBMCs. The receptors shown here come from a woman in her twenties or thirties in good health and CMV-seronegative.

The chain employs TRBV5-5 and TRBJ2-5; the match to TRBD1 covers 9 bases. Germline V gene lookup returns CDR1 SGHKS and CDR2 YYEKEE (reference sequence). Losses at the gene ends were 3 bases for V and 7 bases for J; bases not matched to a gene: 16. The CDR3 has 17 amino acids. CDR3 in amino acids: CASSSILGQGGGGTQYF. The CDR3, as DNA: TGTGCCAGCAGCTCGATCTTGGGACAGGGTGGCGGAGGGACCCAGTACTTC.

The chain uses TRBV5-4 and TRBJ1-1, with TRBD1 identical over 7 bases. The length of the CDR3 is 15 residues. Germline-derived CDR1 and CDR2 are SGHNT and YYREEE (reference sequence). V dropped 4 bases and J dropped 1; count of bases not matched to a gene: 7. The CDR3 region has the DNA TGTGCCAGCAGCGGAGAACAGGGGTCGAACACTGAAGCTTTCTTT. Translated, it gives CASSGEQGSNTEAFF.

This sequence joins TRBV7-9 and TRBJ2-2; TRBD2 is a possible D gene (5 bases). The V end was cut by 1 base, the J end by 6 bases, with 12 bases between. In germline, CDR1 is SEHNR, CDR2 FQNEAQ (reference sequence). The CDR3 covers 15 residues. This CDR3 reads CASSLVSWRPGELFF. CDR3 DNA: TGTGCCAGCAGCTTAGTTAGCTGGAGGCCCGGGGAGCTGTTTTTT.

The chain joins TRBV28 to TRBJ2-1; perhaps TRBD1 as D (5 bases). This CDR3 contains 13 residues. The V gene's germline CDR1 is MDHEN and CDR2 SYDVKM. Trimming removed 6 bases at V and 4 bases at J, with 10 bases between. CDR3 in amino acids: CASSRTPYNEQFF. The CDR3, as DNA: TGTGCCAGCAGCCGGACACCTTACAATGAGCAGTTCTTC.

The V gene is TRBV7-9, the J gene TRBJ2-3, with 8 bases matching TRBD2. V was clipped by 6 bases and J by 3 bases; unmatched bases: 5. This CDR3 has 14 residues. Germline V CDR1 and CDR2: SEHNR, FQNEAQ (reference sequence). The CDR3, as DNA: TGTGCCAGCAGGTCGACTAGCGCAACAGATACGCAGTATTTT. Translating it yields CASRSTSATDTQYF.

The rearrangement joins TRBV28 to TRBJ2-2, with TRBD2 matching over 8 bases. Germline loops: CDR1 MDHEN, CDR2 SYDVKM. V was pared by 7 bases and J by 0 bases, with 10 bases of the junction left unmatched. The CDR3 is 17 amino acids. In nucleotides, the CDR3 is TGTGCCAGCATCCAACCCCGGGGGGGGGCGAACACCGGGGAGCTGTTTTTT. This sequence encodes CASIQPRGGANTGELFF.

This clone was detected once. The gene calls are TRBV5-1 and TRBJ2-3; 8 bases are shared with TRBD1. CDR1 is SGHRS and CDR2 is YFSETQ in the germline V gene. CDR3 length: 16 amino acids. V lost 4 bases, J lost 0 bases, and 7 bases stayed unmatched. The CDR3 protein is CASSGLGDRSTDTQYF. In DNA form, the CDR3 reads TGCGCCAGCAGCGGTTTGGGGGACAGGAGCACAGATACGCAGTATTTT.

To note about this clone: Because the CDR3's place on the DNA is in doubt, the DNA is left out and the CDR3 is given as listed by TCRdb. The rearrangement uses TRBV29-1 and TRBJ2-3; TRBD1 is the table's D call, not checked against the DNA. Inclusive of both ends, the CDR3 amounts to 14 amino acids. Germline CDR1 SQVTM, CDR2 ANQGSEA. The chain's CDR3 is CSAPTVAGADTQYF.

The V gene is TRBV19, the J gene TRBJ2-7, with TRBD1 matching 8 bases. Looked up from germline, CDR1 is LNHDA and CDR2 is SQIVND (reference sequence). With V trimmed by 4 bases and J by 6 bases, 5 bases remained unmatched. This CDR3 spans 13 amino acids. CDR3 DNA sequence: TGTGCCAGTAGTACCGACAGGGGAGGCGAGCAGTACTTC. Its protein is CASSTDRGGEQYF.

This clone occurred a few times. CDR3 coding DNA: TGTGCCAGCACCGCGACAGGATCCACGGAAGCTTTCTTT. As protein: CASTATGSTEAFF. This rearrangement joins TRBV7-9 to TRBJ1-1, with D perhaps matching TRBD1 (6 bases). The V gene lost 7 bases and the J gene lost 8 bases, with 17 bases spanning the gap. CDR3 size: 13 residues. Germline loops: CDR1 SEHNR, CDR2 FQNEAQ (reference sequence). The variable domain in full, completed from reference TRBV7-9 and TRBJ1-1, reads DTGVSQNPRHKITKRGQNVTFRCDPISEHNRLYWYRQTLGQGPEFLTYFQNEAQLEKSRLLSDRFSAERPKGSFSTLEIQRTEQGDSAMYLCASTATGSTEAFFGQGTRLTVV.

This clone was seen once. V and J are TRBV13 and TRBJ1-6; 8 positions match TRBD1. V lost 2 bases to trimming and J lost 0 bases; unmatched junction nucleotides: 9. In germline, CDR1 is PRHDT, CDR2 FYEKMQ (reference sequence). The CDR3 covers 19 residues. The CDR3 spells CASSLSRTGTSSYNSPLHF. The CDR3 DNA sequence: TGTGCCAGCAGCTTAAGTCGGACAGGGACGAGCTCCTATAATTCACCCCTCCACTTT.

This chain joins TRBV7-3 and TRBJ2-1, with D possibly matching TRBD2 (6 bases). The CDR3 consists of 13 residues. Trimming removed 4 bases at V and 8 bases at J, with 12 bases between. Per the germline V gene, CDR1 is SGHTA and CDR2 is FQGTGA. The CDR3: CASSSTSKDEQFF. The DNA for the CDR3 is TGTGCCAGCAGCTCGACTAGTAAGGATGAGCAGTTCTTC.

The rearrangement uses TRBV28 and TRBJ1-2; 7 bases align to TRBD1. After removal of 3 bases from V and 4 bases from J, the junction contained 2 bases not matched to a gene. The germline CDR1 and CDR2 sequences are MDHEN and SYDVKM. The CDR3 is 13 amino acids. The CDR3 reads CASSLGTVYGYTF. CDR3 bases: TGTGCCAGCAGTTTGGGGACAGTCTATGGCTACACCTTC.